Shown below are 18 T cell receptor beta chains from a single sample sequenced in a study of identical twins. TCRdb re-called the 5' RACE reads through MiXCR, storing one row per CDR3 protein. The table includes 650,000 to 750,000 distinct CDR3 sequences, around 21% detected once. These same data were also listed under a study on T cells expressing NK-cell markers.

The source material was PBMCs. The receptor source for this set is a woman aged 18-30 years in good health.

This clonotype was seen a few times. The J gene is TRBJ2-7, the V gene TRBV3-1, with TRBD2 matching over 9 bases. This CDR3 is built from 16 residues. Germline values: CDR1 LGHDT, CDR2 YNNKEL (reference sequence). Unmatched junction bases numbered 10, after V lost 1 base and J lost 6 bases. The CDR3 reads CASSQGIAGGFSEQYF. DNA for the CDR3: TGTGCCAGCAGCCAAGGAATCGCGGGAGGGTTCTCCGAGCAGTACTTC.

V is TRBV12-3 or TRBV12-4 and J is TRBJ2-7; 9 nucleotides agree with TRBD1. The V segment lost 5 bases and the J segment 5 bases; nucleotides outside the gene matches: 10. This CDR3 contains 15 residues. In DNA, the CDR3 is TGTGCCAGCAGTGAACCGGGACAGGGTTCCGACGAGCAGTACTTC. Protein: CASSEPGQGSDEQYF.

DNA for the CDR3: TGCAGTGCTAGAGTTTGGGACAGGGAGAGTGGGACCCAGTACTTC. Amino acid sequence: CSARVWDRESGTQYF. This chain uses TRBV20-1 with TRBJ2-5, with 9 bases that match TRBD1. The CDR3 runs 15 residues. The ends lost 1 base at V and 7 bases at J; junction bases unmatched: 10. The germline CDR1 and CDR2 sequences are DFQATT and SNEGSKA (reference sequence).

At least ten counts were recorded for this clonotype. The J gene is TRBJ2-1, the V gene TRBV10-3; D not resolved. This CDR3 is 12 amino acids long. The germline V and J ends were trimmed by 2 bases and 5 bases, with 4 bases remaining between them. From germline, CDR1 is ENHRY and CDR2 SYGVKD. CDR3 bases: TGTGCCATCAGTGAGGACAACAATGAGCAGTTCTTC. It yields the protein CAISEDNNEQFF.

The table lists this clonotype with a few counts. Here the CDR3 DNA reads TGCAGTGCTACAAGACTAGCGGGGGCACTTCCCTACGAGCAGTACTTC. Translating gives CSATRLAGALPYEQYF. The chain has TRBV20-1 and TRBJ2-7, with TRBD2 identical over 12 bases. Germline CDR1 and CDR2: DFQATT and SNEGSKA (reference sequence). V was pared by 4 bases and J by 2 bases, with 9 bases of the junction left unmatched. The CDR3 spans 16 residues.

This rearrangement joins TRBV2 to TRBJ2-1, with D maybe TRBD2 (6 bases). CDR1 SNHLY and CDR2 FYNNEI come from the germline V gene. V lost 6 bases to trimming and J lost 14 bases, with 29 bases between them. The CDR3 runs 16 residues. This CDR3 is CASRPSSIGGSFKEFF. CDR3 DNA sequence: TGTGCCAGCAGGCCGTCCTCGATCGGGGGATCCTTTAAGGAGTTCTTC.

This clonotype was found many times. The rearrangement joins TRBV6-1 to TRBJ2-1; 8 bases are shared with TRBD2. The CDR3 consists of 13 residues. The J segment lost 7 bases and the V segment lost 6 bases, leaving 5 bases of the junction unmatched. Germline lookup yields CDR1 MNHNS and CDR2 SASEGT. The CDR3 reads CASSAGTRNEQFF. CDR3 nucleotides: TGTGCCAGCAGCGCCGGGACTAGGAATGAGCAGTTCTTC.

The V call is TRBV20-1, the J call TRBJ2-7; 10 bases agree with TRBD1. Germline CDR1 DFQATT, CDR2 SNEGSKA (reference sequence). The CDR3 covers 13 residues. The V and J ends lost 6 bases and 5 bases, in that order; junction bases with no gene match: 7. CDR3 bases: TGCAGTGCCTTTGACAGGGGGCGTCACGAGCAGTACTTC. This translates into CSAFDRGRHEQYF.

This clonotype has at least ten counts. The chain is built from TRBV29-1 and TRBJ2-7, with D possibly being TRBD1 or TRBD2 (5 bases each). Germline-derived CDR1 and CDR2 are SQVTM and ANQGSEA. The CDR3 spans 13 residues. Trimming removed 6 bases from V and 3 bases from J, with 15 bases in between. CDR3 in amino acids: CSVTGTESYEQYF. DNA for the CDR3: TGCAGCGTCACCGGGACGGAGAGCTACGAGCAGTACTTC.

This clonotype was observed many times. CDR3 nucleotides: TGCAGTGCTAGAGCCCTACTAGCGGGAGAGGCAGATACGCAGTATTTT. Protein: CSARALLAGEADTQYF. The chain has TRBV20-1 and TRBJ2-3; TRBD2 agrees at 11 bases. The CDR3 loop spans 16 amino acids. V lost 1 base to trimming and J lost 4 bases; unmatched junction nucleotides: 7. Germline CDR1 reads DFQATT; CDR2 reads SNEGSKA (reference sequence).

The J gene is TRBJ2-5, the V gene TRBV7-2, with D uncertain. The CDR3 is 13 amino acids. Germline V lookup: CDR1 SGHTA, CDR2 FQGNSA. The V gene lost 9 bases and the J gene lost 5 bases, with 16 bases spanning the gap. The CDR3 loop is CASSERNGETQYF. In DNA, the CDR3 is TGTGCCAGTAGTGAGAGAAACGGCGAGACCCAGTACTTC.

This clonotype showed up just a few times. The chain uses TRBV10-2 and TRBJ1-2; 7 bases align to TRBD1. CDR1 and CDR2 from the germline V gene are WSHSY and SAAADI. J was trimmed by 2 bases and V by 6 bases; bases with no gene match: 6. The CDR3 consists of 14 residues. CDR3: CASSGIQGNYGYTF. For the CDR3, the DNA is TGCGCCAGCAGCGGAATACAGGGGAACTATGGCTACACCTTC.

The chain uses TRBV15 and TRBJ2-5, with D unresolved. The V gene lost 3 bases and the J gene lost 1 base, with 12 bases spanning the gap. Looked up from germline, CDR1 is LNHNV and CDR2 is YYDKDF (reference sequence). The CDR3 contains 15 residues. The CDR3 is CATSSVPSLQETQYF. CDR3 in DNA: TGTGCCACCAGCAGCGTTCCCAGCCTCCAAGAGACCCAGTACTTC.

The chain joins TRBV29-1 to TRBJ2-7; D perhaps matches TRBD2 (5 bases). CDR3 length equals 13 residues. CDR1 SQVTM and CDR2 ANQGSEA come from the germline V gene. V lost 6 bases and J lost 3, with 15 bases in between. The CDR3 region is CSVKLGRFYEQYF. CDR3 coding DNA: TGCAGCGTGAAACTAGGGAGATTCTACGAGCAGTACTTC.

The sample holds a few counts of this clonotype. The chain combines TRBV12-3 or TRBV12-4 with TRBJ1-2; D unclear. The V end lost 6 bases, the J end lost 4 bases, and 12 bases lay between the germline ends. This CDR3 is built from 13 residues. As DNA, the CDR3 is TGTGCCAGCAGCTTGACCGAACCCTATGGCTACACCTTC. Translating gives CASSLTEPYGYTF.

CDR3 sequence reads: CASISRDRHNEQFF. CDR3 nucleotide sequence: TGTGCCAGCATTTCCCGGGACAGACACAATGAGCAGTTCTTC. V is TRBV27 and J is TRBJ2-1, with 7 nucleotides matching TRBD1. The CDR3 has 14 amino acids. J was trimmed by 5 bases and V by 7 bases; bases with no gene match: 8. CDR1 is MNHEY, CDR2 SMNVEV, per germline (reference sequence).

This clonotype has just a few counts. The chain uses TRBV20-1 and TRBJ2-1; no reliable D call. Germline V CDR1 and CDR2: DFQATT, SNEGSKA (reference sequence). The CDR3 spans 19 residues. The V end was cut by 0 bases, the J end by 0 bases, with 21 bases between. This CDR3 is CSARDGNSRLLSSYNEQFF. The DNA for the CDR3 is TGCAGTGCTAGAGATGGCAACAGCAGACTTTTAAGCTCCTACAATGAGCAGTTCTTC.

This clonotype was picked up a small number of times. The rearrangement links TRBV7-8 to TRBJ2-7, with unresolved D. CDR3 length: 12 amino acids. CDR1 is SGHVS and CDR2 is FQNEAQ in the germline V gene. The ends were cut back, 3 bases at V and 9 bases at J, with 12 bases in the middle. The DNA for the CDR3 is TGTGCCAGCAGCTTTGACATTAACGGGCAGTACTTC. Protein: CASSFDINGQYF.